This TCR beta chain is drawn from a study of blood T cell repertoires in COVID-19. Study-level information: Samples of COVID-19 (acute and convalescent) were obtained from the United States, Italy and Spain.

The V end was cut by 10 bases, the J end by 4 bases, with 11 bases between. Per germline, CDR1 ENHRY and CDR2 SYGVKD. The CDR3 totals 12 residues. Cohort placement rested on clinical history that participants reported themselves. In the study's own analysis: Scientists estimated how many nucleated cells there were by amplifying reference gene primers. TCRdb's copy holds only in-frame clones and misses some; the assay was immunoSEQ multiplex PCR. V, J and clone size were drawn from that table, and D and trimming were deduced from the DNA. This table holds about 280,000 clones, roughly 80% found once. The sample taken for sequencing was PBMCs or T cells enriched from blood (not recorded which). The source is a man aged 40-55 years who had been exposed to COVID-19. V usage is TRBV10-3 and J usage is TRBJ1-3; D perhaps matches TRBD1 (6 bases). The chain's CDR3 is CATETGGNTIYF. In nucleotides, the CDR3 is TGTGCCACGGAGACAGGAGGAAACACCATATATTTT.